The 31 T cell receptor beta chains reported below all come from one sample, sequenced in a study of T cell repertoires in cytomegalovirus infection. These receptors have no identified antigens. TCRdb called the reads again in MiXCR, with one record for every CDR3 protein. The sample lists approximately 990,000 distinct CDR3 sequences, approximately 30% occurring once. The specimen comprised cultured CD8+ T cells from PBMCs, sampled from culture after CMV antigen stimulation. All receptors derive from a human donor in good health (CMV status not recorded). Some clones in this sample may be carry-over from other donors' samples.

The gene calls are TRBV15 and TRBJ2-1; 12 nucleotides match TRBD2. The CDR3 sequence is 14 residues long. With 4 bases clipped from V and 9 bases from J, the junction kept 4 bases outside the gene matches. Germline loops: CDR1 LNHNV, CDR2 YYDKDF (reference sequence). The chain's CDR3 is CATSTASGGGEQFF. CDR3 DNA: TGTGCCACCAGCACCGCTAGCGGGGGGGGTGAGCAGTTCTTC. The entire variable domain, with the rest obtained from reference TRBV15 and TRBJ2-1, is as follows: DAMVIQNPRYQVTQFGKPVTLSCSQTLNHNVMYWYQQKSSQAPKLLFHYYDKDFNNEADTPDNFQSRRPNTSFCFLDIRSPGLGDTAMYLCATSTASGGGEQFFGPGTRLTVL.

On this clonotype itself: This could be a read error, since a much larger clone is one nucleotide away. V is TRBV7-2 and J is TRBJ2-3; D gene unclear. This CDR3 contains 15 residues. Germline CDR1 SGHTA, CDR2 FQGNSA. The CDR3 DNA is TGTGCCAGCACCTTACATCCGCCCCTGAGGGATACGCAGTATTTT. The encoded protein is CASTLHPPLRDTQYF.

The gene calls are TRBV2 and TRBJ2-1, with D uncertain. Trimming removed 1 base at V and 3 bases at J, with 7 bases between. The CDR3 has 14 residues. Germline CDR1 SNHLY, CDR2 FYNNEI. The DNA of the CDR3 is TGTGCCAGCAGTGAAGGCAGCTTCTACAATGAGCAGTTCTTC. It codes for CASSEGSFYNEQFF.

At least ten counts were recorded for this clonotype. The CDR3, as DNA: TGTGCCAGCAGCATTAAGGGAAGGTGGACAGATACGCAGTATTTT. Protein product: CASSIKGRWTDTQYF. The J gene is TRBJ2-3, the V gene TRBV27; D unresolved. The germline V gene has CDR1 MNHEY and CDR2 SMNVEV (reference sequence). V lost 6 bases to trimming and J lost 3 bases, with 16 bases between them. This CDR3 comprises 15 residues.

At least ten counts were recorded for this clonotype. This chain connects TRBV7-6 to TRBJ1-1; D gene unclear. Per the germline V gene, CDR1 is SGHVS and CDR2 is FNYEAQ. The CDR3 spans 13 residues. The V end lost 5 bases, the J end lost 2 bases, and 9 bases lay between the germline ends. This chain's CDR3 is CASSTRVNTEAFF. The CDR3 bases are TGTGCCAGCAGCACTAGGGTAAACACTGAAGCTTTCTTT.

In this sample, this clonotype turned up a few times. The chain couples TRBV10-3 to TRBJ2-7; D is uncertain. The V gene lost 4 bases and the J gene lost 3 bases, with 10 bases spanning the gap. The CDR3 loop spans 13 amino acids. Germline CDR1 and CDR2: ENHRY and SYGVKD. The CDR3 nucleotides read TGTGCCATCAGTGTAAACATGGACTACGAGCAGTACGTC. Residues: CAISVNMDYEQYV.

This clonotype turned up a few times. The chain is built from TRBV19 and TRBJ2-4, with D tentatively TRBD1 (6 bases). V was cut by 3 bases and J by 3 bases, with 9 bases left in between. Per germline, CDR1 LNHDA and CDR2 SQIVND (reference sequence). The CDR3 is 14 amino acids. CDR3 in DNA: TGTGCCAGTAGTATGTGGACAGACAAAAACATTCAGTACTTC. Translated, it gives CASSMWTDKNIQYF.

This clonotype was detected a few times. The J gene is TRBJ1-5, the V gene TRBV2, with no clear D. This CDR3 has 14 residues. Germline loops: CDR1 SNHLY, CDR2 FYNNEI. Trimming pared 6 bases from V and 0 bases from J, leaving 9 bases between. The CDR3, as DNA: TGTGCCAGCAGGGATGGATATAGCAATCAGCCCCAGCATTTT. Encoded protein: CASRDGYSNQPQHF.

This clonotype was seen repeatedly, ten times or more. The chain carries TRBV7-8 and TRBJ2-2, with D possibly called TRBD1 or TRBD2 (5 bases each). Trimming stripped 1 base from V and 0 bases from J, with 18 bases between. The CDR3 length is 19 residues. Looked up from germline, CDR1 is SGHVS and CDR2 is FQNEAQ. CDR3 region: CASSLDGEQGKTNTGELFF. CDR3 bases: TGTGCCAGCAGCTTAGACGGGGAGCAGGGTAAAACGAACACCGGGGAGCTGTTTTTT.

The rearrangement joins TRBV6-5 to TRBJ2-1, with 9 bases aligning to TRBD2. The CDR3 is 16 residues long. The trim removed 5 bases at V and 3 bases at J, leaving 8 bases unmatched. Germline CDR1 is MNHEY and CDR2 is SVGAGI. CDR3 protein: CASSQPSGNLYNEQFF. CDR3 nucleotides: TGTGCCAGCAGTCAACCTAGCGGGAACCTCTACAATGAGCAGTTCTTC.

This clonotype has only a few counts. This chain uses TRBV27 with TRBJ2-6; TRBD1 might be the D (6 bases). There are 20 residues in the CDR3. The germline V gene encodes CDR1 MNHEY and CDR2 SMNVEV (reference sequence). Trimming took off 6 bases at V and 3 bases at J, with 27 bases between the two ends. CDR3: CASSRYLAGAPRSGANVLTF. The CDR3 DNA sequence: TGTGCCAGCAGCCGTTATCTTGCAGGGGCCCCAAGAAGTGGGGCCAACGTCCTGACTTTC.

This rearrangement joins TRBV7-9 to TRBJ2-1; the D is unclear. The V and J ends lost 5 bases and 5 bases respectively, with 10 bases between them. Germline V gives CDR1 SEHNR, CDR2 FQNEAQ (reference sequence). The CDR3 runs 13 residues. In DNA, the CDR3 is TGTGCCAGCAGCCCTGACGGCAACAATGAGCAGTTCTTC. Translated, it gives CASSPDGNNEQFF.

V is TRBV7-4 and J is TRBJ1-1; D is undetermined. Germline CDR1 and CDR2: SGHVT and SQSDAQ. V lost 1 base and J lost 4, with 22 bases in between. The CDR3 length is 18 residues. CDR3 nucleotides: TGTGCCAGCAGCTTAGACGTGGCGGGCAGAAGGTCGGGCACTGAAGCTTTCTTT. It encodes CASSLDVAGRRSGTEAFF.

This clonotype was detected ten times or more. The J gene is TRBJ2-1, the V gene TRBV7-8; tentative D call: TRBD2 (6 bases). The V gene's germline CDR1 is SGHVS and CDR2 FQNEAQ. The V end lost 5 bases, the J end lost 0 bases, and 11 bases lay between the germline ends. This CDR3 has 15 residues. CDR3 sequence: CASSQKRASYNEQFF. DNA for the CDR3: TGTGCCAGCAGCCAGAAGCGGGCCTCCTACAATGAGCAGTTCTTC. The whole variable domain, filled in from reference TRBV7-8 and TRBJ2-1, reads GAGVSQSPRYKVAKRGQDVALRCDPISGHVSLFWYQQALGQGPEFLTYFQNEAQLDKSGLPSDRFFAERPEGSVSTLKIQRTQQEDSAVYLCASSQKRASYNEQFFGPGTRLTVL.

The sample holds a few counts of this clonotype. The V and J genes are TRBV27 and TRBJ1-2; TRBD1 is a possible D gene (6 bases). Trimming left V 10 bases short and J 1 base short, with 13 bases between. Germline CDR1 is MNHEY and CDR2 is SMNVEV (reference sequence). CDR3 length: 13 residues. CDR3 sequence reads: CATWRTDNYGYTF. As DNA, the CDR3 is TGTGCCACCTGGCGGACAGATAACTATGGCTACACCTTC.

There are a few counts of this clonotype. The V call is TRBV7-2, the J call TRBJ2-7, with 9 bases that match TRBD2. This CDR3 has 12 residues. Looked up from germline, CDR1 is SGHTA and CDR2 is FQGNSA. The CDR3 DNA reads TGTGCCAGCAGCTTAGGCGGGGGGGCACCGTTAGTC. Its protein is CASSLGGGAPLV.

This clonotype was recorded many times. The CDR3, as DNA: TGTGCCAGCAGCTTAACGAGACTAGGAGGGAAGAACACCGGGGAGCTGTTTTTT. Residues: CASSLTRLGGKNTGELFF. This chain connects TRBV7-9 to TRBJ2-2; D is perhaps TRBD2 (6 bases). The germline gives CDR1 SEHNR, CDR2 FQNEAQ (reference sequence). This CDR3 has 18 amino acids. Trimming shortened V by 2 bases and J by 1 base, and 17 bases separated the two germline ends.

This clonotype was seen a handful of times. This chain joins TRBV4-1 and TRBJ1-1; unclear D gene. The CDR3 extends over 15 amino acids. Trimming left V 2 bases short and J 7 bases short, with 17 bases between. Germline lookup yields CDR1 MGHRA and CDR2 YSYEKL. CDR3 coding DNA: TGCGCCAGCAGCCAAATCGCAGGACCCTCGGATGAAGCTTTCTTT. It codes for CASSQIAGPSDEAFF.

The table lists this clonotype with a count of one. V gene TRBV7-9 combines with J gene TRBJ1-1, with 7 positions matching TRBD1. V was pared by 3 bases and J by 6 bases, with 13 bases of the junction left unmatched. Germline-derived CDR1 and CDR2 are SEHNR and FQNEAQ (reference sequence). The CDR3 is made up of 16 amino acids. CDR3 protein: CASSLSPGTEKPEAFF. The CDR3 DNA reads as TGTGCCAGCAGCTTGTCCCCCGGGACAGAAAAACCTGAAGCTTTCTTT.

The V call is TRBV27, the J call TRBJ2-2; TRBD1 matches at 8 bases. V shed 5 bases, J shed 0 bases, and the junction held 8 bases outside the gene matches. The V gene's germline CDR1 is MNHEY and CDR2 SMNVEV (reference sequence). CDR3 length equals 17 residues. The CDR3 coding sequence is TGTGCCAGCAGTCCTCGTGCAGGGGGCTCGAACACCGGGGAGCTGTTTTTT. Translation gives CASSPRAGGSNTGELFF.

This clonotype has ten or more counts. V usage is TRBV7-6 and J usage is TRBJ1-1, with D uncertain. Trimming shortened V by 5 bases and J by 2 bases, and 15 bases separated the two germline ends. The CDR3 consists of 15 residues. From germline, CDR1 is SGHVS and CDR2 FNYEAQ. CDR3 amino acids: CASSPSAGSNTEAFF. The CDR3 DNA reads as TGTGCCAGCAGCCCCTCTGCAGGCTCCAACACTGAAGCTTTCTTT.

V is TRBV2 and J is TRBJ2-7, with D maybe TRBD2 (6 bases). Per the germline V gene, CDR1 is SNHLY and CDR2 is FYNNEI. There are 13 residues in the CDR3. Trimming removed 6 bases from V and 5 bases from J, with 14 bases in between. CDR3 region: CASSGGRKNEQYV. The CDR3 region has the DNA TGTGCCAGCAGCGGGGGTCGCAAGAACGAGCAGTACGTC.

The V gene is TRBV19, the J gene TRBJ2-5, with 8 bases matching TRBD2. J was trimmed by 3 bases and V by 4 bases; bases with no gene match: 7. This CDR3 contains 15 residues. In germline, CDR1 is LNHDA, CDR2 SQIVND (reference sequence). CDR3 sequence (DNA): TGTGCCAGTAGTACAGCGGGGGAAGTGGAAGAGACCCAGTACTTC. It specifies CASSTAGEVEETQYF.

J is TRBJ1-2 and V is TRBV12-3 or TRBV12-4; D remains unclear. CDR3 size: 13 residues. V lost 1 base and J 8 bases, leaving 11 bases between the germline ends. CDR3 sequence reads: CASSLVTLRGYTF. The CDR3 DNA reads as TGTGCCAGCAGTTTAGTGACCCTTAGGGGCTACACCTTC.

This chain connects TRBV4-3 to TRBJ2-3; D is possibly TRBD1 (6 bases). Trimming pared 9 bases from V and 2 bases from J, leaving 18 bases between. Germline assignment: CDR1 LGHNA and CDR2 YSLEER. This CDR3 region has 15 residues. CDR3 region: CASSGTLHSTDTQYF. The DNA of the CDR3 is TGCGCCAGTTCCGGGACATTGCATTCCACAGATACGCAGTATTTT.

The J gene is TRBJ2-7, the V gene TRBV28; D perhaps matches TRBD2 (6 bases). This CDR3 contains 13 residues. CDR1 and CDR2 (germline): MDHEN, SYDVKM. The V end was cut by 3 bases, the J end by 4 bases, with 10 bases between. The CDR3 DNA reads as TGTGCCAGCAGTTTGGCGGGGAAATACGAGCAGTACGTC. This encodes CASSLAGKYEQYV.

The chain joins TRBV7-8 to TRBJ2-1; 10 bases are shared with TRBD1. The CDR3 is 15 amino acids. Germline loops: CDR1 SGHVS, CDR2 FQNEAQ. The junction had 6 bases not matched to a gene; V was cut back by 3 bases and J by 7 bases. Here the CDR3 reads CASSLGQGQVNEQFF. CDR3 DNA sequence: TGTGCCAGCAGCTTGGGACAGGGGCAGGTAAATGAGCAGTTCTTC.

There are a few counts of this clonotype. CDR3 amino acids: CASSRKGGPVNTEAFF. The CDR3 DNA is TGTGCCAGCAGCCGAAAGGGGGGGCCGGTGAACACTGAAGCTTTCTTT. The rearrangement links TRBV2 to TRBJ1-1, with D possibly matching TRBD1 (6 bases). Per germline, CDR1 SNHLY and CDR2 FYNNEI. Trimming took 6 bases from V and 0 from J, leaving 17 bases between them. The CDR3 consists of 16 residues. Together with reference TRBV2 and TRBJ1-1, the CDR3 gives the full variable domain: EPEVTQTPSHQVTQMGQEVILRCVPISNHLYFYWYRQILGQKVEFLVSFYNNEISEKSEIFDDQFSVERPDGSNFTLKIRSTKLEDSAMYFCASSRKGGPVNTEAFFGQGTRLTVV.

The J gene is TRBJ2-3, the V gene TRBV12-3 or TRBV12-4, with 10 bases that match TRBD1. The CDR3 contains 15 residues. Trimming cost V 7 bases and J 5 bases; bases outside gene matches: 9. The CDR3 is CASTKPTGGLDTQYF. CDR3 nucleotide sequence: TGTGCCAGCACCAAACCGACAGGGGGCTTAGATACGCAGTATTTT.

The rearrangement uses TRBV7-2 and TRBJ2-3; D remains ambiguous. Trimming left V 5 bases short and J 2 bases short, with 5 bases between. The length of the CDR3 is 12 residues. CDR1 is SGHTA, CDR2 FQGNSA, per germline. CDR3: CASSQITDTQYF. The CDR3 DNA sequence: TGTGCCAGCAGCCAGATCACAGATACGCAGTATTTT.

This clonotype occurred a few times. V and J are TRBV4-1 and TRBJ1-2; D is uncertain. The CDR3 consists of 12 residues. Germline loops: CDR1 MGHRA, CDR2 YSYEKL. Trimming cost V 0 bases and J 5 bases, with 4 bases left between them. CDR3 amino acids: CASSQDRYGYTF. The CDR3 DNA follows: TGCGCCAGCAGCCAAGACCGGTATGGCTACACCTTC.